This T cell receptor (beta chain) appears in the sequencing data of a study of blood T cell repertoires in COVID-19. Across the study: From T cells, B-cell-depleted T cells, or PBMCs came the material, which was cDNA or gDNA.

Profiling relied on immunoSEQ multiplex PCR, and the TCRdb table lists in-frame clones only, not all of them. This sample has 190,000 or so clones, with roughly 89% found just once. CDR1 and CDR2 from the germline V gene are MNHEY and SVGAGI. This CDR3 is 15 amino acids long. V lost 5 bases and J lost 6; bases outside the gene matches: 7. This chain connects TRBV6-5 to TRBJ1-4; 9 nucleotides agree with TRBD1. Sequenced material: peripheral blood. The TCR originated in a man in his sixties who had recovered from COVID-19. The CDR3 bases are TGTGCCAGCAGTCCCCGAGGACAGGGGTATGAAAAACTGTTTTTT. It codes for CASSPRGQGYEKLFF.